These 16 T cell receptor beta chains came from one sample sequenced in a study of long-term antiretroviral therapy in people with HIV. The run of the v3.0 immunoSEQ assay was at survey level. Profiling relied on immunoSEQ multiplex PCR, and the TCRdb table lists in-frame clones only, not all of them. The top ten clones hold 3% to 3.5% of a sample with some 28,000 clones, 85% to 95% of them seen once. The source was unsorted PBMCs, collected 5.3 years after starting antiretroviral therapy. Receptor source: a middle-aged man with HIV.

This clone appeared a single time. V and J are TRBV19 and TRBJ2-7; no definite D call. The CDR3 covers 14 residues. Trimming pared 3 bases from V and 0 bases from J, leaving 9 bases between. From germline, CDR1 is LNHDA and CDR2 SQIVND (reference sequence). The CDR3 bases are TGTGCCAGTAGTATCGGGCTTAGCTCCTACGAGCAGTACTTC. It codes for CASSIGLSSYEQYF.

This clone is a singleton in its sample. The J gene is TRBJ1-1, the V gene TRBV28; D ambiguous. CDR1 MDHEN and CDR2 SYDVKM come from the germline V gene. This CDR3 comprises 11 residues. With 5 bases removed from V and 4 bases from J, the gap between germline ends came to 5 bases. The CDR3 DNA is TGTGCCAGCAGTCGGACCACTGAAGCTTTCTTT. Protein sequence: CASSRTTEAFF.

The rearrangement links TRBV5-4 to TRBJ1-6; 9 bases match TRBD1. Germline CDR1 reads SGHNT; CDR2 reads YYREEE (reference sequence). There are 17 residues in the CDR3. Trimming cost V 3 bases and J 7 bases; bases outside gene matches: 11. The CDR3 loop is CASSSGTGGLGNSPLHF. The CDR3 DNA sequence: TGTGCCAGCAGCTCCGGAACAGGGGGCTTAGGGAATTCACCCCTCCACTTT.

This chain joins TRBV6-6 and TRBJ2-7, with D possibly being TRBD1 (5 bases). The CDR3 has 16 amino acids. The germline CDR1 and CDR2 sequences are MNHNY and SVGAGI (reference sequence). V was clipped by 0 bases and J by 2 bases, with 14 bases between them. In DNA, the CDR3 is TGTGCCAGCAGTTACTCGACATCAGGGAAGCCCTACGAGCAGTACTTC. Its translation is CASSYSTSGKPYEQYF.

This clone has a single count. V usage is TRBV6-6 and J usage is TRBJ2-3; 9 bases fit TRBD2. The junction had 9 bases not matched to a gene; V was cut back by 5 bases and J by 6 bases. CDR3 length equals 15 residues. The V gene's germline CDR1 is MNHNY and CDR2 SVGAGI (reference sequence). CDR3 DNA: TGTGCCAGCAGTACCCTAGCGGGATTAGGGGATACGCAGTATTTT. Translation: CASSTLAGLGDTQYF.

This chain uses TRBV30 with TRBJ1-3; 7 bases align to TRBD1. The length of the CDR3 is 16 residues. V was pared by 0 bases and J by 2 bases, with 7 bases of the junction left unmatched. Germline CDR1 reads GTSNPN; CDR2 reads SVGIG (reference sequence). This chain's CDR3 is CAWSVPATGTGNTIYF. The CDR3, as DNA: TGTGCCTGGAGTGTCCCCGCGACAGGGACTGGAAACACCATATATTTT.

J is TRBJ1-2 and V is TRBV21-1; the D call TRBD1 from the table was never checked on the DNA. TRBV21-1 is a pseudogene locus. The CDR3 length is 16 residues. The CDR3 region has the DNA TGTGCCAGCAGCAAAATTCCAGGCCGGTCATGGTATGGCTACACCTTC. Amino acids: CASSKIPGRSWYGYTF.

The chain is built from TRBV10-1 and TRBJ2-3, with 9 bases identical to TRBD2. V was pared by 6 bases and J by 3 bases, with 4 bases of the junction left unmatched. This CDR3 contains 14 residues. Germline V gene lookup returns CDR1 WNHNN and CDR2 SYGVQD (reference sequence). Here the CDR3 DNA reads TGCGCCAGCAGGAGCGGGGGGCCAACAGATACGCAGTATTTT. This translates into CASRSGGPTDTQYF.

The V and J genes are TRBV7-8 and TRBJ1-3; D perhaps matches TRBD1 (6 bases). CDR3 size: 16 residues. V lost 5 bases to trimming and J lost 0 bases, with 14 bases between them. Germline V lookup: CDR1 SGHVS, CDR2 FQNEAQ. CDR3 region: CASSPWTVSSGNTIYF. CDR3 sequence (DNA): TGTGCCAGCAGCCCCTGGACAGTGAGCTCTGGAAACACCATATATTTT.

This chain links TRBV19 with TRBJ1-3, with D possibly TRBD1 on 5 matching bases. Germline values: CDR1 LNHDA, CDR2 SQIVND (reference sequence). The CDR3 loop spans 13 amino acids. V was clipped by 10 bases and J by 2 bases, with 12 bases between them. CDR3 amino acids: CATSRDPGNTIYF. The CDR3 DNA follows: TGTGCCACCAGCCGGGACCCTGGAAACACCATATATTTT.

The V and J genes are TRBV5-1 and TRBJ2-7; D may be TRBD1 (5 bases). V was shortened by 0 bases and J by 6 bases, with 7 bases between the two germline ends. Germline V CDR1 and CDR2: SGHRS, YFSETQ. The length of the CDR3 is 12 residues. In DNA form, the CDR3 reads TGCGCCAGCAGCTTGGGGCAGGGCGAGCAGTACTTC. Its protein product is CASSLGQGEQYF.

J is TRBJ2-2 and V is TRBV5-6; no clear D. V was shortened by 3 bases and J by 4 bases, with 4 bases between the two germline ends. Germline lookup yields CDR1 SGHDT and CDR2 YYEEEE. The CDR3 loop spans 12 amino acids. CDR3 sequence reads: CASSYVTGELFF. The CDR3 DNA sequence: TGTGCCAGCAGCTACGTCACCGGGGAGCTGTTTTTT.

The V gene is TRBV30, the J gene TRBJ2-3; TRBD2 matches 7 bases. Germline trimming cut 5 bases from V and 0 bases from J; bases unmatched to any gene: 5. This CDR3 contains 14 residues. The germline V gene has CDR1 GTSNPN and CDR2 SVGIG (reference sequence). The CDR3 spells CAWEAGRSTDTQYF. In DNA form, the CDR3 reads TGTGCCTGGGAAGCGGGGCGTAGCACAGATACGCAGTATTTT.

This sequence joins TRBV7-8 and TRBJ2-2; 7 bases are a match to TRBD1. Per germline, CDR1 SGHVS and CDR2 FQNEAQ. V lost 4 bases to trimming and J lost 6 bases; unmatched junction nucleotides: 11. The CDR3 extends over 16 amino acids. CDR3 protein: CASSSPGQKVPGELFF. In nucleotides, the CDR3 is TGTGCCAGCAGCTCCCCGGGACAGAAGGTCCCCGGGGAGCTGTTTTTT.

The rearrangement joins TRBV5-4 to TRBJ1-1, with D hard to call. The length of the CDR3 is 14 residues. V was shortened by 4 bases and J by 1 base, with 11 bases between the two germline ends. Germline V gives CDR1 SGHNT, CDR2 YYREEE (reference sequence). The CDR3 nucleotides read TGTGCCAGCAGCCCTAGCCGGAGGAACACTGAAGCTTTCTTT. This translates into CASSPSRRNTEAFF.

The chain couples TRBV9 to TRBJ1-1; TRBD1 aligns across 7 bases. J was trimmed by 4 bases and V by 4 bases; bases with no gene match: 10. Germline V gene data show CDR1 as SGDLS and CDR2 as YYNGEE. This CDR3 has 15 amino acids. CDR3 coding DNA: TGTGCCAGCAGCCCCACGACAGGGAAGGCCACTGAAGCTTTCTTT. Amino acid sequence: CASSPTTGKATEAFF. The entire variable domain, with the rest obtained from reference TRBV9 and TRBJ1-1, is as follows: DSGVTQTPKHLITATGQRVTLRCSPRSGDLSVYWYQQSLDQGLQFLIQYYNGEERAKGNILERFSAQQFPDLHSELNLSSLELGDSALYFCASSPTTGKATEAFFGQGTRLTVV.